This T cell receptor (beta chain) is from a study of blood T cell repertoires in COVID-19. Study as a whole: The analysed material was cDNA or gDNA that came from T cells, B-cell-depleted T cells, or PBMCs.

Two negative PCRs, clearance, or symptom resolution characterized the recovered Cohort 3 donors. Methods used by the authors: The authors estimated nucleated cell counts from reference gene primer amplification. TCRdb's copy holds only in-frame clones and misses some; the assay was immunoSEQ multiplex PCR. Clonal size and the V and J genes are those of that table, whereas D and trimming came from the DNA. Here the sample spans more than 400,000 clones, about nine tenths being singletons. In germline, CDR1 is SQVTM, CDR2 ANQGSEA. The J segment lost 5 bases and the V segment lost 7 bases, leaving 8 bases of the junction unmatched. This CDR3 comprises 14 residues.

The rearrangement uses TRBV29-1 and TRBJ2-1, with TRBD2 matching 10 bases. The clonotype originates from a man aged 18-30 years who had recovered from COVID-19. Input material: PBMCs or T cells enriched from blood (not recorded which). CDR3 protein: CSASTSGVNNEQFF. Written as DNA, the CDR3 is TGCAGCGCCTCCACTAGCGGGGTCAACAATGAGCAGTTCTTC.